A single sample is the source of the 20 T cell receptor beta chains below, sequenced in a study of blood T cells in healthy people across ages. Using a J-beta primer mix together with a sample-barcoded 5' primer, a second PCR was run for about 6 to 12 cycles. Each CDR3 protein gets one entry after TCRdb re-called the 5' RACE reads with MiXCR. This sample has approximately 800,000 distinct CDR3 sequences, with 45% to 70% found just once. The material sequenced was blood. The receptors come from a man aged 40-49 years in good health.

This clonotype showed up just a few times. The chain couples TRBV5-1 to TRBJ2-7, with D tentatively TRBD1 (5 bases). Trimming removed 4 bases at V and 5 bases at J, with 22 bases between. The CDR3 loop spans 16 amino acids. Germline assignment: CDR1 SGHRS and CDR2 YFSETQ. In DNA, the CDR3 is TGCGCCAGCAGCCGATTGGGGCAAGATACCAACCACGAGCAGTACTTC. It encodes CASSRLGQDTNHEQYF.

The chain employs TRBV24-1 and TRBJ2-3; D unresolved. This CDR3 is 14 amino acids long. Deletions cut 4 bases from V and 4 bases from J, with 11 bases between. The germline CDR1 and CDR2 sequences are KGHDR and SFDVKD. CDR3 nucleotides: TGTGCCACCAGTGAACGAGAAGGCCCAGATACGCAGTATTTT. This sequence encodes CATSEREGPDTQYF.

This clonotype came up a few times. This rearrangement joins TRBV5-6 to TRBJ1-2; a weak D match, TRBD1 (5 bases). V lost 4 bases to trimming and J lost 7 bases, with 14 bases between them. Per germline, CDR1 SGHDT and CDR2 YYEEEE. This CDR3 spans 13 amino acids. CDR3 in DNA: TGTGCCAGCAGCCCAGGGCGGAACGCTGGCTACACCTTC. Encoded protein: CASSPGRNAGYTF. Filled out from reference TRBV5-6 and TRBJ1-2, the complete variable domain reads DAGVTQSPTHLIKTRGQQVTLRCSPKSGHDTVSWYQQALGQGPQFIFQYYEEEERQRGNFPDRFSGHQFPNYSSELNVNALLLGDSALYLCASSPGRNAGYTFGSGTRLTVV.

The chain combines TRBV7-2 with TRBJ2-1, with 11 nucleotides matching TRBD2. J was trimmed by 14 bases and V by 2 bases; bases with no gene match: 2. The CDR3 consists of 12 residues. Germline V CDR1 and CDR2: SGHTA, FQGNSA. CDR3 DNA sequence: TGTGCCAGCAGCTTAATAGCGGGGGGGAAGTTCTTC. This codes for CASSLIAGGKFF.

This clonotype was picked up a small number of times. V and J are TRBV14 and TRBJ1-2; D not resolved. Germline V lookup: CDR1 SGHDN, CDR2 FVKESK. Trimming removed 1 base from V and 4 bases from J, with 10 bases in between. The CDR3 length is 14 residues. The CDR3 DNA is TGTGCCAGCAGCCAAGTAACGTTAACCTATGGCTACACCTTC. It yields the protein CASSQVTLTYGYTF.

At least ten counts were recorded for this clonotype. The chain links TRBV4-3 to TRBJ1-2; 7 bases are shared with TRBD1. Germline lookup yields CDR1 LGHNA and CDR2 YSLEER. J was trimmed by 8 bases and V by 4 bases; bases with no gene match: 10. There are 14 residues in the CDR3. This CDR3 is CASSRDGTVGGYTF. CDR3 coding DNA: TGCGCCAGCAGCCGAGACGGGACAGTCGGCGGCTACACCTTC.

This clonotype was picked up one time. The rearrangement joins TRBV5-8 to TRBJ2-4, with a weak D call TRBD2 (6 bases). The J call may be in error: the DNA end matches TRBJ2-7 better. Germline loops: CDR1 SGHTS, CDR2 YDEGEE. The CDR3 is 15 residues long. CDR3 sequence (DNA): TGTGCCAGCAGCTTGGGGCAGGGCAGGACTAACGAGCAGTACTTC. Translated: CASSLGQGRTNEQYF.

This clonotype was detected only a few times. This rearrangement joins TRBV11-2 to TRBJ2-5; unclear D gene. CDR1 is SGHAT, CDR2 FQNNGV, per germline. This CDR3 spans 12 amino acids. Trimming removed 1 base at V and 7 bases at J, with 7 bases between. CDR3 nucleotides: TGTGCCAGCAGCTTAGGTAGTGGGACCCAGTACTTC. It yields the protein CASSLGSGTQYF.

The chain uses TRBV12-3 or TRBV12-4 and TRBJ2-1, with D hard to call. V lost 6 bases and J 0 bases, leaving 15 bases between the germline ends. There are 16 residues in the CDR3. The CDR3 nucleotides read TGTGCCAGCAGCCACACCCGGGTAAGCTCCTACAATGAGCAGTTCTTC. This codes for CASSHTRVSSYNEQFF.

The J gene is TRBJ2-1, the V gene TRBV19; 10 bases are shared with TRBD1. V lost 3 bases to trimming and J lost 11 bases; unmatched junction nucleotides: 7. The V gene's germline CDR1 is LNHDA and CDR2 SQIVND (reference sequence). The CDR3 spans 14 residues. CDR3 residues: CASSMGQGSNKQFF. The CDR3 DNA sequence: TGTGCCAGTAGTATGGGACAGGGGTCCAACAAGCAGTTCTTC.

The chain uses TRBV29-1 and TRBJ2-1; D not resolved. Deletions cut 7 bases from V and 5 bases from J, with 6 bases between. This CDR3 is 10 amino acids long. Germline V CDR1 and CDR2: SQVTM, ANQGSEA. DNA for the CDR3: TGCAGCGCCTATAACAATGAGCAGTTCTTC. Its translation is CSAYNNEQFF.

V and J are TRBV20-1 and TRBJ2-4; D is possibly TRBD1 or TRBD2 (5 bases each). The CDR3 totals 16 residues. CDR1 is DFQATT and CDR2 is SNEGSKA in the germline V gene (reference sequence). The ends were cut back, 0 bases at V and 1 base at J, with 13 bases in the middle. Here the CDR3 reads CSARDRGGPAKNIQYF. Written as DNA, the CDR3 is TGCAGTGCTAGAGATCGGGGCGGACCTGCCAAAAACATTCAGTACTTC.

The chain joins TRBV29-1 to TRBJ2-6, with D possibly being TRBD1 (5 bases). Trimming cost V 6 bases and J 1 base, with 16 bases left between them. Germline assignment: CDR1 SQVTM and CDR2 ANQGSEA. There are 16 residues in the CDR3. CDR3 region: CSVTTVRRSGANVLTF. CDR3 nucleotide sequence: TGCAGCGTGACGACAGTGAGGAGATCTGGGGCCAACGTCCTGACTTTC.

The V and J genes are TRBV7-2 and TRBJ1-1; D might be TRBD1 (6 bases). The CDR3 contains 14 residues. Germline values: CDR1 SGHTA, CDR2 FQGNSA. Trimming removed 3 bases from V and 2 bases from J, with 10 bases in between. The CDR3 protein is CASSFRTANTEAFF. Here the CDR3 DNA reads TGTGCCAGCAGCTTCAGGACAGCCAACACTGAAGCTTTCTTT.

A single count supports this clonotype. This chain links TRBV28 with TRBJ2-7; D ambiguous. V lost 4 bases and J 1 base, leaving 8 bases between the germline ends. CDR1 is MDHEN and CDR2 is SYDVKM in the germline V gene. CDR3 length: 13 residues. In DNA form, the CDR3 reads TGTGCCAGCAGTTCGATCTCGTCCTACGAGCAGTACTTC. Translating it yields CASSSISSYEQYF.

V gene TRBV18 combines with J gene TRBJ2-7; D is unclear. V was pared by 4 bases and J by 0 bases, with 10 bases between. CDR1 and CDR2 from the germline V gene are KGHSH and LQKENI. The CDR3 runs to 14 residues. In nucleotides, the CDR3 is TGTGCCAGCTCACGGACGTTAAACTCCTACGAGCAGTACTTC. Residues: CASSRTLNSYEQYF.

The rearrangement links TRBV12-5 to TRBJ1-2; TRBD1 matches 8 bases. CDR3 size: 15 residues. Trimming took 4 bases from V and 4 from J; bases not matched to a gene: 8. Germline V gives CDR1 LGHNT, CDR2 FRNRAP. In DNA, the CDR3 is TGTGCTAGTGGTTCTGACAGGGGAGAGGGCTATGGCTACACCTTC. This translates into CASGSDRGEGYGYTF.

The rearrangement uses TRBV7-2 and TRBJ1-2, with 7 bases that match TRBD1. J gave up 1 base and V 4 bases, and 12 bases lay outside the gene matches. CDR1 and CDR2 from the germline V gene are SGHTA and FQGNSA. The CDR3 runs 17 residues. The CDR3 DNA is TGTGCCAGCAGCTCCCGGGACAGATTCCTATTTAACTATGGCTACACCTTC. Amino acids: CASSSRDRFLFNYGYTF.

This clonotype was counted only a few times. The chain has TRBV2 and TRBJ2-5; D not resolved. The CDR3 is made up of 12 amino acids. V dropped 3 bases and J dropped 9 bases, with 11 bases sitting between them. The germline CDR1 and CDR2 sequences are SNHLY and FYNNEI. CDR3 nucleotide sequence: TGTGCCAGCAGTGAGGGTATGCAGCCCCAGTACTTC. Its translation: CASSEGMQPQYF.

This sequence joins TRBV7-9 and TRBJ2-5; TRBD2 agrees at 9 bases. The J call may not be correct, given that the DNA end is closer to TRBJ2-7. Germline lookup yields CDR1 SEHNR and CDR2 FQNEAQ (reference sequence). CDR3 length: 16 residues. The CDR3 loop is CASSLGSAGGPYEQYF. The CDR3 region has the DNA TGTGCCAGCAGCTTAGGTTCGGCGGGAGGGCCCTACGAGCAGTACTTC.